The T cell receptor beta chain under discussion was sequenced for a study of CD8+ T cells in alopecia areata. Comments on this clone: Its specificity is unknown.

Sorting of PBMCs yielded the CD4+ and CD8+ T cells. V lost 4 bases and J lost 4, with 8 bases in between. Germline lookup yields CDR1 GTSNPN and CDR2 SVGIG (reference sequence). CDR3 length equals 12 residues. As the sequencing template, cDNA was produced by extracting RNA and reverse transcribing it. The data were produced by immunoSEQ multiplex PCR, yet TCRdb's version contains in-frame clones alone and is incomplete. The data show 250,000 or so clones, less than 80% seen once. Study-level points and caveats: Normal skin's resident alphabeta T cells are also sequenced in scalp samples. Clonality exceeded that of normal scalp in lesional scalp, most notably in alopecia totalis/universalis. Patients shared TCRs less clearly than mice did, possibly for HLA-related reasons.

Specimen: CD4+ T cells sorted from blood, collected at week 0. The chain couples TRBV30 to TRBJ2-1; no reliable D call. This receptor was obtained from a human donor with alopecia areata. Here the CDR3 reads CAWNWAYNEQFF. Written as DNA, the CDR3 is TGTGCCTGGAACTGGGCGTACAATGAGCAGTTCTTC.